This record looks at one T cell receptor beta chain sequence and its context. This clone has just one count. The antigen it recognizes is unknown. No much larger clone is present one base from it, and per-base qualities are unavailable. The sample is drawn from a study of cytomegalovirus exposure and HLA in healthy donors (dated by TCRdb to 2016 to 2017). About the investigation overall: An earlier analysis of some 600 of the donors reported around 280 Gb of sequence data and around 120 million unique TCR beta sequences obtained from about 200 million T cells. Among some 410 genotyped donors of the cohort, an average of approximately 250,000 unique TCR beta nucleotide sequences were sequenced per donor, about a sixth of them non-productive. Approximately 300 gigabases of sequencing data and 78 million or so unique TCR sequences were included in an early release covering 500 to 750 HLA-typed donors. In the later analysis, no new phenotypic data were used to find candidate immune exposures; instead, reliance was placed on TCR beta sequences and their occurrence across donors. Both class I and class II loci were covered by HLA typing, at four-digit resolution. In a later analysis, previously published TCR beta repertoires from 666 donors were re-analyzed and high-resolution HLA genotyping was added so that TCR occurrence patterns could be studied. Genome-wide SNP genotypes for about 65% of the roughly 670 donors were used in a later genetic analysis, which treated that subset as a discovery cohort. High-throughput TCR immunosequencing, statistical association of individual TCRs with disease status, and machine learning were combined to predict cytomegalovirus infection status. Because of strong linkage in the cohort, five DR-DQ haplotypes were treated as single units for association and clustering. A separate validation cohort of 100 to 150 different subjects was used in addition to the 666-subject first cohort. An earlier analysis of about 620 of the donors applied high-throughput TCR beta sequencing to assess whether each TCR beta V gene segment acted as functional or pseudogenic. The aim of the study was to test whether cataloging public T cell receptors could identify signatures of past pathogen exposure. Among the roughly 400 genotyped donors, around 79% belonged to the genetic ancestry cluster associated with self-reported Caucasian donors. The number of typed donors differed by locus: roughly 629-630 for A, B, C, DRB1 and DQB1; some 540 for DQA1; 606 for DPA1; and around 450 for DPB1. The study used immunosequencing to profile the T cell repertoires of approximately 650 subjects and linked those repertoires to cytomegalovirus serostatus. Alongside the repertoire data, information on donor age, sex, ethnicity and CMV serostatus was compiled. All discovery cohort repertoires had been generated using a single sequencing platform. What the authors observed across the whole study: A further reported finding was that TCR beta sequences accurately predicted the HLA-A and HLA-B alleles for most subjects in the first cohort. The 87-base-pair reads could not distinguish some IMGT-functional V segments, including TRBV6-2 and TRBV6-3, so those segments were excluded. Linkage disequilibrium might explain the correlated functional status among segregating V segments, but an unknown experimental factor could not be ruled out. In vitro tests confirmed that three of the cytomegalovirus-associated TCR beta chains recognize cytomegalovirus antigens. While some public TCRs were present in many individuals, most TCR sequences turned up only very rarely across donors. A later analysis associated roughly 17,000 TCR beta sequences with specific HLA alleles at a false discovery rate of 0.05. According to a later genetic analysis, donors in an Asian-associated ancestry cluster had fewer N-insertions in productive TCRs than the roughly 700-donor mean. A later analysis found that HLA-associated TCR beta chains were more clonally expanded and had lower generation probabilities than equally common non-associated chains. Because counts were too low, about 18 rarely observed V segments, including chromosome 9 orphons, were excluded from the earlier analysis of 587 of the donors. HLA typing was unavailable for some donors at each locus, so association tests used only the typed subset. The study listed 164 TCR beta chains as associated with cytomegalovirus. Presence/absence analyses assumed roughly uniform sequencing depth across donors, an assumption that may not hold. In a later analysis, TCR association rates were found to vary across HLA loci, with the most associated TCRs seen for DRB1 alleles and the fewest for HLA-C alleles. An association between a missense DCLRE1C variant and V-gene and J-gene trimming of TCR beta chains was found in a later genetic analysis and replicated in an independent cohort. Assigning TCR associations to individual alleles was difficult when HLA alleles, especially DR and DQ, strongly co-occurred. A cluster of highly shared sequence variants was judged likely to represent a technical artifact of the sequencing pipeline. This cohort had only TCR beta chains sequenced, and the lack of alpha or paired-chain data limited which features could be detected. A later analysis reported that several top co-occurrence clusters appeared linked to parvovirus B19, influenza, CMV and Epstein-Barr virus. It was suggested by the authors that the approach could potentially be generalized to other disease states and immunological phenotypes. The classifier was reported to diagnose cytomegalovirus status with high specificity and sensitivity in both the original cohort and the validation cohort. Immune exposure information for the cohort was limited to CMV serostatus. Most CMV-associated TCR beta chains appeared to be HLA-restricted in a later analysis, and the HLA associations seemed to be driven largely by CMV exposure. An earlier analysis of around 500 of the donors showed that most TCR beta V segments appeared in productive rearrangements either about 90% or about 30% of the time, which broadly matched IMGT annotations.

According to the germline V gene, CDR1 reads MDHEN and CDR2 reads SYDVKM. V is cut by 3 bases and J by 2 bases, and the space between the germline ends is 5 bases. The CDR3 has 14 amino acids, counting the end cysteine and phenylalanine. Only the CDR3 region is kept as DNA, spanning 42 bases read in frame from base 1. The library was produced with the immunoSEQ multiplex PCR assay. A mixture of 60 forward primers for TCR Vbeta segments and 13 reverse primers for TCR Jbeta segments was used in the multiplex PCR. Amplification of the CDR3 region of rearranged TCR beta genes was performed with a multiplex PCR assay on genomic DNA. The amplified TCR beta libraries were sequenced on the Illumina HiSeq System as 87-base-pair reads. In the paper's pipeline: In a later analysis, 70 million to 95 million unique TCR beta chains were counted across the roughly 700 repertoires, and approximately 11 million of these chains were shared by at least two donors. Raw reads were error-corrected and collapsed into unique sequences by a nearest-neighbor algorithm in which closely related sequences were merged to remove PCR and sequencing errors. CDR3 sequences were aligned to IMGT reference sequences to assign V, D and J gene segments. For a sequence to be retained, at least a six-nucleotide match to both a V gene segment and a J gene segment was required. A rearrangement was called productive if the CDR3 had no stop codons and remained in frame with V and J, and every other rearrangement was called non-productive. Following IMGT convention, CDR3 was defined as the stretch from the second conserved V-encoded cysteine up to the conserved J-encoded phenylalanine. In an earlier analysis of approximately 590 of the donors, sequences lacking an unambiguous match to a single V gene segment were excluded. In an earlier analysis of 587 of the donors, a V segment was called functional when productive rearrangements were above 56.7%, and segregating when the standard deviation between donors exceeded 5%. To diagnose cytomegalovirus status from the catalog of TCR beta chain sequences, a statistical classification framework was built. V and J gene assignment, in a later analysis, came from comparing TCR nucleotide sequences with IMGT/GENE-DB human TR gene sequences. A later analysis assigned CDR3 sequences and most-parsimonious VDJ recombination scenarios with the TCRdist pipeline. In a later analysis, each TCR beta chain was defined by its CDR3 amino acid sequence together with its V-gene family, and reads without a unique V-gene family were excluded. To address suspected cross-contamination and a sequencing artifact, a later analysis removed a few hundred highly shared, low-generation-probability nucleotide sequences. In a later analysis, a clonal expansion index for each public chain was calculated from normalized within-repertoire ranks of inferred template counts. A later analysis computed generation probabilities with a VDJ recombination model fitted to out-of-frame rearrangements, and checked the results against IGoR. Hypergeometric tests were used in a later analysis to score TCR-TCR, TCR-HLA and TCR-CMV co-occurrence, with a repertoire-size bias correction applied to the TCR pairs. A later analysis estimated false discovery rates by permuting HLA or CMV assignments 20 times. A later analysis grouped co-occurring TCRs with DBSCAN, adding TCRdist sequence similarity when clustering within HLA-allele-positive subsets. Repertoires with fewer than 30,000 or more than 120,000 public chains were left out of co-occurrence clustering, as were five repertoires with anomalous nucleotide sharing. TCRdb took this table from immuneACCESS and kept in-frame rearrangements with V and J called. Such tables lack part of the clones; where checked against another copy, unresolved V genes explain under half of the gap, and the rest is unexplained. Clone size and V and J calls were adopted from that table, with D and trimming inferred from the DNA. The sample has some 130,000 clones on record, around three quarters of them singletons. The ten top clones hold approximately 1.7% of the sample.

The cohort consisted of 650 to 850 healthy bone marrow donors. At the time of sampling, all cohort members were nominally healthy, though unrecorded immune exposures were likely present. The donor was CMV seronegative and was included in the group of 352 seronegative cohort members. A peripheral blood sample was collected from each donor, and TCR beta sequencing was performed on peripheral blood mononuclear cells. The Qiagen DNeasy Blood Extraction Kit was used to extract genomic DNA from the blood cell samples. The sequencing input was PBMCs. The source of this sequence is a woman between 45 and 65 years old in good health and CMV-seronegative. The rearranged chain carries TRBV28 and TRBJ2-6; there is no confident call for the D gene. The nucleotide sequence reads TGTGCCAGCAGTTTGCGGACTGGGGCCAACGTCCTGACTTTC. Its amino acids are CASSLRTGANVLTF.